Listed here are 6 T cell receptor beta chains from one sample, sequenced in a study of beta chain features in type 1 diabetes (dated by TCRdb to 2017 to 2018). The library was produced with the immunoSEQ multiplex PCR assay. The High Capacity cDNA Reverse Transcription Kit was used to reverse transcribe all of the isolated RNA, meaning that expressed TCRB transcripts were what got sequenced. Here the immuneACCESS table is served through TCRdb, limited to in-frame sequences with V and J called. Missing clones are a known gap in these copies; in checked studies unresolved V genes cover under half, and the rest lacks a known reason. The sample includes about 340,000 clones, with 8% observed a single time. More than 0.4% of the sample rests with the top ten. Material: central memory CD4+ T cells from blood. The receptors originated from a woman aged 18-29 years in good health.

This clone was observed a few times. The chain has TRBV7-3 and TRBJ2-1, with 7 bases fitting TRBD1. There are 15 residues in the CDR3. Germline V gene lookup returns CDR1 SGHTA and CDR2 FQGTGA. J gave up 0 bases and V 5 bases, and 4 bases lay outside the gene matches. CDR3 amino acids: CASSRYRGSYNEQFF. The CDR3 DNA follows: TGTGCCAGCAGCCGGTACAGGGGCTCCTACAATGAGCAGTTCTTC.

This clone occurred a few times. The chain recombines TRBV27 with TRBJ2-2; TRBD1 agrees at 9 bases. Germline V gene sequence: CDR1 MNHEY, CDR2 SMNVEV (reference sequence). This CDR3 is 16 amino acids long. V shed 2 bases, J shed 2 bases, and the junction held 3 bases outside the gene matches. CDR3 residues: CASSLRTGDNTGELFF. CDR3 coding DNA: TGTGCCAGCAGTTTACGGACAGGGGACAACACCGGGGAGCTGTTTTTT.

The sample holds a few counts of this clone. The CDR3 protein is CASSLAQGRMNTEAFF. The CDR3 nucleotides read TGTGCCAGCAGCTTAGCACAGGGGAGAATGAACACTGAAGCTTTCTTT. V gene TRBV11-1 combines with J gene TRBJ1-1; the match to TRBD1 covers 7 bases. J lost 0 bases, V lost 0 bases, and 4 bases had no gene match. This CDR3 comprises 16 residues. Germline V lookup: CDR1 SGHAT, CDR2 FQDESV (reference sequence).

The chain joins TRBV10-3 to TRBJ1-2, with a tentative D call TRBD1 (5 bases). Germline lookup yields CDR1 ENHRY and CDR2 SYGVKD. The V gene lost 11 bases and the J gene lost 7 bases, with 26 bases spanning the gap. CDR3 length: 15 residues. The CDR3 region has the DNA TGTGCCGCCGCGCGGCAGGGAGGTTTAGTAGGTGGCTACACCTTC. This translates into CAAARQGGLVGGYTF.

The genes are TRBV4-3 and TRBJ1-4; D is ambiguous. CDR1 is LGHNA, CDR2 YSLEER, per germline. CDR3 size: 16 residues. Trimming removed 2 bases from V and 5 bases from J, with 15 bases in between. DNA for the CDR3: TGCGCCAGCAGCCAACGGATAGAACGGGTAAATGAAAAACTGTTTTTT. The encoded protein is CASSQRIERVNEKLFF.

The chain uses TRBV28 and TRBJ2-5; 8 positions agree with TRBD1. CDR1 and CDR2 (germline): MDHEN, SYDVKM. This CDR3 spans 13 amino acids. After removal of 3 bases from V and 10 bases from J, the junction contained 7 bases not matched to a gene. The CDR3 loop reads CASSLGNRGNQYF. The CDR3 DNA follows: TGTGCCAGCAGTTTGGGGAACAGGGGGAACCAGTACTTC.